The following is a TCR beta chain sequence with its context. What it recognizes is unknown. The table came from immunoSEQ multiplex PCR; TCRdb's copy has only in-frame clones and leaves some out. The data show 55,000 to 70,000 clones, over 75% seen once. CDR1 MNHNS and CDR2 SASEGT come from the germline V gene. V was shortened by 5 bases and J by 0 bases, with 10 bases between the two germline ends. This CDR3 has 14 amino acids. The sample originates from a study of OX40 agonist ivuxolimab in advanced cancers. Across the whole study: From about 23 to 85 years was the age range, with a mean of around 56 years, and around 80% were male.

General study points: Clonal expansion from baseline to week 6 occurred in both CD4+ and CD8+ T cells.

The chain combines TRBV6-1 with TRBJ1-1; D perhaps matches TRBD1 (5 bases). The TCR originated in an adult with an advanced solid tumor such as melanoma, head and neck, liver or kidney cancer. Sequenced here: CD4+ or CD8+ T cells sorted from blood, sampled in a trial of the OX40 agonist ivuxolimab. CDR3 sequence: CASSRDPLNTEAFF. CDR3 nucleotides: TGTGCCAGCAGTAGGGACCCTTTGAACACTGAAGCTTTCTTT.